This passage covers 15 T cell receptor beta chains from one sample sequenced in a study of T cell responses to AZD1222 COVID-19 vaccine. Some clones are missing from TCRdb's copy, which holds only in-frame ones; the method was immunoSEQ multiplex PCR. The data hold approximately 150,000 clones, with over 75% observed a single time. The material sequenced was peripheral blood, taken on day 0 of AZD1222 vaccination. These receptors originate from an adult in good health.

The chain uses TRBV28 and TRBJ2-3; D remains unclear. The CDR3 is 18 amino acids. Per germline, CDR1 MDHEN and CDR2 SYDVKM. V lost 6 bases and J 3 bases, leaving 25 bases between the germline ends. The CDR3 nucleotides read TGTGCCAGCAGCCCCCCTCCAAGGGCATTACGGCTGACAGATACGCAGTATTTT. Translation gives CASSPPPRALRLTDTQYF.

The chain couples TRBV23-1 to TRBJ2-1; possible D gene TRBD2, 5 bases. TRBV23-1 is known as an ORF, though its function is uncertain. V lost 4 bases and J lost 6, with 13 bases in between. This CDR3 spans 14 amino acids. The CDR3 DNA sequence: TGCGCCAGCAGTCTCCTGATGGCGGGCAATGAGCAGTTCTTC. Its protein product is CASSLLMAGNEQFF.

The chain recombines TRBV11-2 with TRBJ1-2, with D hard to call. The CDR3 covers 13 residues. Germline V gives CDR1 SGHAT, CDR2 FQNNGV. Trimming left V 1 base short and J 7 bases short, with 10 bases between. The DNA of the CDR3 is TGTGCCAGCAGCTTAGGGGCGAGGGCTGGCTACACCTTC. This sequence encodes CASSLGARAGYTF. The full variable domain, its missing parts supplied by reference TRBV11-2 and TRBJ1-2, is EAGVAQSPRYKIIEKRQSVAFWCNPISGHATLYWYQQILGQGPKLLIQFQNNGVVDDSQLPKDRFSAERLKGVDSTLKIQPAKLEDSAVYLCASSLGARAGYTFGSGTRLTVV.

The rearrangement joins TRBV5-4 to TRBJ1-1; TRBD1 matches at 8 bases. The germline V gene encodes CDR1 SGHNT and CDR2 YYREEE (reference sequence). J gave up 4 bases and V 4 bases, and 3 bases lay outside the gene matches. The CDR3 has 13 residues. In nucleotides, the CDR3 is TGTGCCAGCAGCACCACAGGGGGCACTGAAGCTTTCTTT. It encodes CASSTTGGTEAFF.

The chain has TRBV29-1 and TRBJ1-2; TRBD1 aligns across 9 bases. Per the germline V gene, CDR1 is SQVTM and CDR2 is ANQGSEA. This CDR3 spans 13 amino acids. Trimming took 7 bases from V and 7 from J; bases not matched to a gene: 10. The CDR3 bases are TGCAGCGCTGACGCACAGGGGGCGGGTGGCTACACCTTC. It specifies CSADAQGAGGYTF.

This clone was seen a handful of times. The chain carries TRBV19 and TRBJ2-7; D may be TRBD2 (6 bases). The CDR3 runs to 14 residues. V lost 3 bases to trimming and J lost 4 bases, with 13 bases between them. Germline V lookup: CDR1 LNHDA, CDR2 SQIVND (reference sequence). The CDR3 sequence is CASSMGLSPYEQYF. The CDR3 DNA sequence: TGTGCCAGTAGTATGGGACTCTCACCATACGAGCAGTACTTC.

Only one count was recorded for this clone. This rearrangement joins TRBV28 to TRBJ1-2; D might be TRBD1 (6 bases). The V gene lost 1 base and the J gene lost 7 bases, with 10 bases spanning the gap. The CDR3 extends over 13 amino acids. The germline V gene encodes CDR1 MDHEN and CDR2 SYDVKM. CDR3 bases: TGTGCCAGCAGTTTATCAGGGGTTACTGGCTACACCTTC. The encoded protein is CASSLSGVTGYTF.

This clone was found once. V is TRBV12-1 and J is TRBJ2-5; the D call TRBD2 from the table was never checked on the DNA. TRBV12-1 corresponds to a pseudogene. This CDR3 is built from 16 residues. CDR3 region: CASSPPGSGIQETQYF. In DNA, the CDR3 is TGTGCCAGCAGCCCCCCGGGTAGCGGGATCCAAGAGACCCAGTACTTC.

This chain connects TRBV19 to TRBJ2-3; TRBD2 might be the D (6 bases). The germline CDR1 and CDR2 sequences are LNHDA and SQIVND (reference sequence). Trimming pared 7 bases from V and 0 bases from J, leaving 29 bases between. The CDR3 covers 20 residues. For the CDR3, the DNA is TGTGCCAGTAAGCCCCCAGTTCTCACCTTGGCCGGAGGGAGCACAGATACGCAGTATTTT. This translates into CASKPPVLTLAGGSTDTQYF.

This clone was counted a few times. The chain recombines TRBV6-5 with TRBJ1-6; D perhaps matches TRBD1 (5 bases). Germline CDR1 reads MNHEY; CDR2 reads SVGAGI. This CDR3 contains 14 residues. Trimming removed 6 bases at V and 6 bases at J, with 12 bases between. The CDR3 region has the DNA TGTGCCAGCAGCGAGTACAGGCTTAATTCACCCCTCCACTTT. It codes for CASSEYRLNSPLHF.

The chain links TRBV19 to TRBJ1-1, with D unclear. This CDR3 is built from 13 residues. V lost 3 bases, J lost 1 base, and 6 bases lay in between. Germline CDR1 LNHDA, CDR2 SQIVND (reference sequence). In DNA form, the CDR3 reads TGTGCCAGTAGTATTAGACAGAACACTGAAGCTTTCTTT. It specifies CASSIRQNTEAFF.

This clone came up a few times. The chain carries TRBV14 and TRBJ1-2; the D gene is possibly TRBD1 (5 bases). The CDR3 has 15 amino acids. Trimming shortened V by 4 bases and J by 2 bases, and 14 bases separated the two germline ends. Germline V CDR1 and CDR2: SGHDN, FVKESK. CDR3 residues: CASSRLVGGNYGYTF. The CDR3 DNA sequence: TGTGCCAGCAGCCGCCTCGTGGGGGGGAACTATGGCTACACCTTC.

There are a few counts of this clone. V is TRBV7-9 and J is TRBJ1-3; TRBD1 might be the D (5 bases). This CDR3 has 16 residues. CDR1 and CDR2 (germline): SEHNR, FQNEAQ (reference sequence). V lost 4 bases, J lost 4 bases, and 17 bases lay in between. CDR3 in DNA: TGTGCCAGCAGCTCACGACAGCCCGATGGAGGAAACACCATATATTTT. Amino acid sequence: CASSSRQPDGGNTIYF. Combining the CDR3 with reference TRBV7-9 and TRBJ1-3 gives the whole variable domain DTGVSQNPRHKITKRGQNVTFRCDPISEHNRLYWYRQTLGQGPEFLTYFQNEAQLEKSRLLSDRFSAERPKGSFSTLEIQRTEQGDSAMYLCASSSRQPDGGNTIYFGEGSWLTVV.

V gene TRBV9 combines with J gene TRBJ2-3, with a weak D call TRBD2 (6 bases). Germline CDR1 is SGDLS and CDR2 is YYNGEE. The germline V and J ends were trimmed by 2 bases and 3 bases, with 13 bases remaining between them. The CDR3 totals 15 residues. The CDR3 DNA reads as TGTGCCAGCAGCGTGGGGGGTGGGGATACAGATACGCAGTATTTT. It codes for CASSVGGGDTDTQYF.

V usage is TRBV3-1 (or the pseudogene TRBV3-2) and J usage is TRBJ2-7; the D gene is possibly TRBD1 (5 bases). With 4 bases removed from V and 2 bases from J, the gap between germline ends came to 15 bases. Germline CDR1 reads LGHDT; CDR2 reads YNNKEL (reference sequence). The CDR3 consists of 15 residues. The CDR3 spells CASSLDSTWTYEQYF. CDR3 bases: TGTGCCAGCAGCCTCGACAGCACGTGGACCTACGAGCAGTACTTC.